The 10 T cell receptor beta chains in this list originate from one sample, sequenced in a study of blood T cells in healthy people across ages. A second 7 to 11 cycle PCR used barcoded and J-beta primers. MiXCR, run by TCRdb on the 5' RACE reads, gives a single entry per CDR3 protein. The profile shows around 1,000,000 distinct CDR3 sequences, 20% to 25% of them singletons. These same data were also listed under a study on T cells of mothers and their children.

Source material: blood. These receptor sequences come from a girl aged 2 to 9 in good health.

This chain connects TRBV29-1 to TRBJ2-7, with 7 bases fitting TRBD2. The V and J ends lost 2 bases and 4 bases, in that order; junction bases with no gene match: 17. Per germline, CDR1 SQVTM and CDR2 ANQGSEA. The CDR3 totals 17 residues. This CDR3 reads CSVEQDGTIGGGYEQYF. In nucleotides, the CDR3 is TGCAGCGTTGAACAAGACGGGACGATTGGGGGAGGGTACGAGCAGTACTTC.

This clonotype was seen only a few times. This sequence joins TRBV29-1 and TRBJ2-1, with D hard to call. CDR1 and CDR2 (germline): SQVTM, ANQGSEA. The CDR3 has 14 amino acids. Trimming stripped 5 bases from V and 0 bases from J, with 11 bases between. CDR3 region: CSVRRPSSYNEQFF. The CDR3, as DNA: TGCAGCGTTAGACGACCCAGCTCCTACAATGAGCAGTTCTTC.

This chain connects TRBV19 to TRBJ1-5, with D uncertain. The CDR3 loop spans 13 amino acids. V was clipped by 10 bases and J by 2 bases, with 12 bases between them. The V gene's germline CDR1 is LNHDA and CDR2 SQIVND (reference sequence). CDR3 sequence (DNA): TGTGCCACGAGGGAAATGGGCAATCAGCCCCAGCATTTT. It translates to CATREMGNQPQHF.

This clonotype was seen more than once but under ten times. The gene calls are TRBV6-2 or TRBV6-3 and TRBJ1-1; 7 positions agree with TRBD1. This CDR3 has 14 residues. CDR1 and CDR2 (germline): MNHEY, SVGEGT. V dropped 5 bases and J dropped 5; count of bases not matched to a gene: 8. The CDR3, as DNA: TGTGCCAGCAGTCTACAGGGGAGCCGGACTGAAGCTTTCTTT. Translation: CASSLQGSRTEAFF.

This chain uses TRBV6-6 with TRBJ1-5, with D possibly being TRBD1 (6 bases). CDR1 is MNHNY and CDR2 is SVGAGI in the germline V gene (reference sequence). Trimming cost V 6 bases and J 6 bases, with 15 bases left between them. The CDR3 has 14 residues. Here the CDR3 reads CASSSYREGQPQHF. As DNA, the CDR3 is TGTGCCAGCAGCTCTTACAGGGAAGGTCAGCCCCAGCATTTT.

This chain joins TRBV6-5 and TRBJ2-5, with D perhaps TRBD2 (6 bases). TRBJ2-1 explains the end of the DNA better; the J call may be wrong. Germline loops: CDR1 MNHEY, CDR2 SVGAGI. This CDR3 has 13 residues. CDR3 sequence: CASRPYGGDEQFF. The CDR3, as DNA: TGTGCCAGCAGACCCTACGGGGGAGATGAGCAGTTCTTC.

The sample holds a few counts of this clonotype. The rearrangement joins TRBV6-1 to TRBJ2-6; 7 bases map to TRBD1. V dropped 4 bases and J dropped 0; count of bases not matched to a gene: 9. The germline CDR1 and CDR2 sequences are MNHNS and SASEGT. The CDR3 is made up of 18 amino acids. The CDR3 DNA is TGTGCCAGCAGTGCCCGACAGGGAATCTACTCTGGGGCCAACGTCCTGACTTTC. Amino acids: CASSARQGIYSGANVLTF.

This clonotype came up a few times. The chain recombines TRBV29-1 with TRBJ2-7; 9 bases agree with TRBD2. The germline V gene encodes CDR1 SQVTM and CDR2 ANQGSEA. This CDR3 contains 16 residues. V lost 5 bases, J lost 5 bases, and 16 bases stayed unmatched. This chain's CDR3 is CSVSFRASGITNEQYF. The CDR3 DNA reads TGCAGCGTTTCCTTTAGGGCTAGCGGGATTACGAACGAGCAGTACTTC.

V and J are TRBV25-1 and TRBJ1-4; unclear D gene. V shed 2 bases and J shed 4 bases, with 8 bases lying between them. The CDR3 is made up of 14 amino acids. Germline values: CDR1 MGHDK, CDR2 SYGVNS. As DNA, the CDR3 is TGTGCCAGCAGTGAAGTGGGGTATAATGAAAAACTGTTTTTT. As protein: CASSEVGYNEKLFF. Full variable domain (rest looked up from reference TRBV25-1 and TRBJ1-4): EADIYQTPRYLVIGTGKKITLECSQTMGHDKMYWYQQDPGMELHLIHYSYGVNSTEKGDLSSESTVSRIRTEHFPLTLESARPSHTSQYLCASSEVGYNEKLFFGSGTQLSVL.

The chain is built from TRBV7-2 and TRBJ1-2; D gene uncertain. In germline, CDR1 is SGHTA, CDR2 FQGNSA. CDR3 length equals 13 residues. V lost 4 bases and J lost 5, with 11 bases in between. This chain's CDR3 is CASSSAQNYGYTF. For the CDR3, the DNA is TGTGCCAGCAGCTCCGCGCAGAATTATGGCTACACCTTC.